The 20 T cell receptor beta chains below come from one sample, sequenced in a study of shared clonotypes between healthy human individuals. The table came from immunoSEQ multiplex PCR; TCRdb's copy has only in-frame clones and leaves some out. The sample has fewer than 400,000 clones, about 74% seen once. The specimen sequenced was memory CD4+ T cells sorted from blood. Subset of the sample: CD45RA-negative fraction. The receptors stem from a man aged 25-45 years in good health.

This chain links TRBV29-1 with TRBJ2-7; no firm D call. CDR3 length: 12 residues. V was pared by 5 bases and J by 0 bases, with 8 bases between. CDR1 and CDR2 (germline): SQVTM, ANQGSEA. CDR3 DNA: TGCAGCGTTTTGACGGGCTCCTACGAGCAGTACTTC. Its translation: CSVLTGSYEQYF.

The sample holds a few counts of this clone. Other DNA variants within this sample encode the same CDR3. This chain connects TRBV5-1 to TRBJ2-3; unclear D gene. There are 14 residues in the CDR3. V gave up 2 bases and J gave up 0 bases, with 7 bases separating them. The germline gives CDR1 SGHRS, CDR2 YFSETQ. This chain's CDR3 is CASSFGTSTDTQYF. In DNA form, the CDR3 reads TGCGCCAGCAGCTTCGGCACTAGCACAGATACGCAGTATTTT. The variable domain in full, with the rest retrieved from reference TRBV5-1 and TRBJ2-3, is KAGVTQTPRYLIKTRGQQVTLSCSPISGHRSVSWYQQTPGQGLQFLFEYFSETQRNKGNFPGRFSGRQFSNSRSEMNVSTLELGDSALYLCASSFGTSTDTQYFGPGTRLTVL.

This clone showed up just once. The chain uses TRBV19 and TRBJ2-2; D remains ambiguous. V was trimmed by 6 bases and J by 7 bases, leaving 9 bases between them. Germline V gives CDR1 LNHDA, CDR2 SQIVND (reference sequence). This CDR3 spans 12 amino acids. The CDR3 nucleotides are TGTGCCAGTAGCCGTGGATACGGGGAGCTGTTTTTT. Its protein product is CASSRGYGELFF.

This clone was found a few times. The chain links TRBV9 to TRBJ2-7; no clear D. Germline lookup yields CDR1 SGDLS and CDR2 YYNGEE. Deletions cut 2 bases from V and 0 bases from J, with 12 bases between. CDR3 size: 15 residues. The DNA for the CDR3 is TGTGCCAGCAGCGTCCAAGACACCTCCTCCTACGAGCAGTACTTC. Protein: CASSVQDTSSYEQYF.

The gene calls are TRBV7-9 and TRBJ2-2; D gene uncertain. The CDR3 extends over 14 amino acids. V was cut by 5 bases and J by 7 bases, with 14 bases left in between. Per the germline V gene, CDR1 is SEHNR and CDR2 is FQNEAQ (reference sequence). The CDR3 region is CASSLDRESGELFF. CDR3 in DNA: TGTGCCAGCAGCCTCGATAGGGAAAGCGGGGAGCTGTTTTTT.

V usage is TRBV7-8 and J usage is TRBJ2-3; perhaps TRBD1 as D (5 bases). The CDR3 has 16 residues. CDR1 and CDR2 (germline): SGHVS, FQNEAQ. V dropped 8 bases and J dropped 0 bases, with 18 bases sitting between them. Written as DNA, the CDR3 is TGTGCCAGCGCCTCAGGGCCTACCACTAGCACAGATACGCAGTATTTT. It encodes CASASGPTTSTDTQYF.

The chain joins TRBV2 to TRBJ1-4; possible D gene TRBD1, 5 bases. Germline V lookup: CDR1 SNHLY, CDR2 FYNNEI. CDR3 length: 19 amino acids. The CDR3 sequence is CGMKVPAGPAGATNEKLFF. The CDR3 DNA follows: TGTGGCATGAAGGTCCCGGCAGGACCGGCGGGGGCAACTAATGAAAAACTGTTTTTT.

The chain is built from TRBV11-2 and TRBJ1-4; TRBD1 aligns across 8 bases. Looked up from germline, CDR1 is SGHAT and CDR2 is FQNNGV. The CDR3 spans 18 residues. V lost 5 bases, J lost 8 bases, and 19 bases stayed unmatched. The CDR3 DNA sequence: TGTGCCAGCAGCGTTGGGACAGGCCCTCACCACCGGCGGGAAAAACTGTTTTTT. Protein sequence: CASSVGTGPHHRREKLFF.

CDR3 sequence: CASSLAVERPGQPQHF. The CDR3 nucleotides read TGTGCCAGCAGTTTAGCTGTAGAAAGACCGGGTCAGCCCCAGCATTTT. The chain couples TRBV28 to TRBJ1-5; D is undetermined. The CDR3 consists of 16 residues. CDR1 and CDR2 (germline): MDHEN, SYDVKM. V was pared by 2 bases and J by 6 bases, with 17 bases between.

The chain has TRBV12-5 and TRBJ2-3, with a possible D match to TRBD1 (6 bases). CDR3 length: 15 amino acids. The germline gives CDR1 LGHNT, CDR2 FRNRAP. V shed 1 base and J shed 5 bases, with 13 bases lying between them. CDR3 DNA: TGTGCTAGTGGTTTGGGCGGACAGCCAGTAGATACGCAGTATTTT. Its protein is CASGLGGQPVDTQYF.

The V and J genes are TRBV5-6 and TRBJ2-7; no reliable D call. The ends were cut back, 1 base at V and 0 bases at J, with 2 bases in the middle. Germline V gene lookup returns CDR1 SGHDT and CDR2 YYEEEE. The CDR3 is 12 amino acids. The CDR3 DNA follows: TGTGCCAGCAGCTTGCTCTCCTACGAGCAGTACTTC. It yields the protein CASSLLSYEQYF.

This clone was detected once. The rearrangement joins TRBV6-1 to TRBJ2-2; D ambiguous. Germline loops: CDR1 MNHNS, CDR2 SASEGT. V was shortened by 5 bases and J by 6 bases, with 7 bases between the two germline ends. This CDR3 has 12 residues. The chain's CDR3 is CASSTTPGELFF. DNA of the CDR3: TGTGCCAGCAGTACTACTCCCGGGGAGCTGTTTTTT.

V gene TRBV9 combines with J gene TRBJ1-1; D is unclear. The length of the CDR3 is 15 residues. The V end lost 4 bases, the J end lost 4 bases, and 17 bases lay between the germline ends. CDR1 is SGDLS and CDR2 is YYNGEE in the germline V gene. This CDR3 reads CASSLGGLGTTEAFF. The CDR3 region has the DNA TGTGCCAGCAGCCTAGGCGGGCTAGGAACCACTGAAGCTTTCTTT.

The chain couples TRBV5-1 to TRBJ1-1; 12 bases line up with TRBD1. V shed 5 bases and J 5 bases; nucleotides not matched to a gene: 10. CDR1 SGHRS and CDR2 YFSETQ come from the germline V gene. The CDR3 totals 16 residues. The CDR3 spells CASRKGQGAPGTEAFF. CDR3 bases: TGCGCCAGCAGGAAGGGACAGGGGGCGCCGGGGACTGAAGCTTTCTTT. Supplemented by reference TRBV5-1 and TRBJ1-1, the full variable domain reads KAGVTQTPRYLIKTRGQQVTLSCSPISGHRSVSWYQQTPGQGLQFLFEYFSETQRNKGNFPGRFSGRQFSNSRSEMNVSTLELGDSALYLCASRKGQGAPGTEAFFGQGTRLTVV.

This clone occurred a few times. This sequence joins TRBV27 and TRBJ2-6, with D perhaps matching TRBD1 or TRBD2 (5 bases each). In germline, CDR1 is MNHEY, CDR2 SMNVEV (reference sequence). This CDR3 is built from 16 residues. V shed 6 bases and J shed 2 bases, with 14 bases lying between them. The CDR3 loop is CASSFWGSPGANVLTF. The CDR3, as DNA: TGTGCCAGCAGCTTTTGGGGGTCCCCTGGGGCCAACGTCCTGACTTTC.

The chain carries TRBV27 and TRBJ2-1, with unresolved D. This CDR3 spans 11 amino acids. Trimming pared 5 bases from V and 3 bases from J, leaving 2 bases between. From germline, CDR1 is MNHEY and CDR2 SMNVEV (reference sequence). CDR3 DNA: TGTGCCAGCAGTGACTACAATGAGCAGTTCTTC. Residues: CASSDYNEQFF.

This clone appeared a few times. The chain couples TRBV5-4 to TRBJ1-2, with a possible D match to TRBD1 (6 bases). This CDR3 contains 15 residues. CDR1 SGHNT and CDR2 YYREEE come from the germline V gene (reference sequence). Trimming cost V 4 bases and J 2 bases, with 15 bases left between them. The chain's CDR3 is CASSLDRTSNYGYTF. CDR3 DNA: TGTGCCAGCAGCCTTGACAGGACTTCCAACTATGGCTACACCTTC.

The gene calls are TRBV4-2 and TRBJ2-7, with 10 bases matching TRBD2. Losses at the gene ends were 0 bases for V and 3 bases for J; bases not matched to a gene: 5. From germline, CDR1 is LGHNA and CDR2 YNFKEQ. This CDR3 has 16 residues. Here the CDR3 reads CASSQDQSSGSYEQYF. The CDR3 region has the DNA TGTGCCAGCAGCCAAGATCAGTCTAGCGGGAGCTACGAGCAGTACTTC.

V usage is TRBV6-1 and J usage is TRBJ2-7, with 8 positions matching TRBD1. The CDR3 is made up of 20 amino acids. CDR1 and CDR2 (germline): MNHNS, SASEGT. Unmatched junction bases numbered 27, after V lost 2 bases and J lost 9 bases. For the CDR3, the DNA is TGTGCCAGCAGTGAATCCCAACCGGGACAGGTCTCCCTTTTAGCGCCAGCGCAGTACTTC. Amino acid sequence: CASSESQPGQVSLLAPAQYF.

V is TRBV7-6 and J is TRBJ2-1; D is unclear. Per the germline V gene, CDR1 is SGHVS and CDR2 is FNYEAQ. Trimming stripped 1 base from V and 9 bases from J, with 16 bases between. The CDR3 length is 15 residues. CDR3 sequence: CASSLELAVRGEQFF. CDR3 coding DNA: TGTGCCAGCAGCTTAGAACTGGCCGTCCGTGGTGAGCAGTTCTTC. Using reference TRBV7-6 and TRBJ2-1 for the parts outside the CDR3, the full variable domain is GAGVSQSPRYKVTKRGQDVALRCDPISGHVSLYWYRQALGQGPEFLTYFNYEAQQDKSGLPNDRFSAERPEGSISTLTIQRTEQRDSAMYRCASSLELAVRGEQFFGPGTRLTVL.